The next 4 T cell receptor beta chains were all read from a single sample in a study of vaccination effects on CD4 cells after COVID-19. No antigen has been identified for these receptors. Method: immunoSEQ multiplex PCR; TCRdb's copy keeps in-frame clones and lacks some. The table shows around 35,000 clones, with roughly two thirds occurring only once. Around day 10 of culture, CD4+ T cells were separated out. Here the sequenced sample was CD4+ T cells from PBMCs cultured without peptide, taken before COVID-19 vaccination. These receptors all come from a human donor who received a COVID-19 vaccine.

The chain has TRBV5-4 and TRBJ2-7, with 7 bases that match TRBD2. The germline V gene encodes CDR1 SGHNT and CDR2 YYREEE (reference sequence). This CDR3 region has 15 residues. V lost 0 bases, J lost 3 bases, and 6 bases stayed unmatched. The CDR3 sequence is CASSLGGEGRYEQYF. The CDR3, as DNA: TGTGCCAGCAGCTTGGGGGGGGAGGGCCGCTACGAGCAGTACTTC.

The J gene is TRBJ1-1, the V gene TRBV18, with a tentative D call TRBD1 (5 bases). The germline V and J ends were trimmed by 6 bases and 1 base, with 12 bases remaining between them. Germline values: CDR1 KGHSH, CDR2 LQKENI. The CDR3 is made up of 14 amino acids. The CDR3 coding sequence is TGTGCCAGCTCTCCCGGGACGGAGAACACTGAAGCTTTCTTT. As protein: CASSPGTENTEAFF.

V gene TRBV11-2 combines with J gene TRBJ1-2; TRBD1 is a possible D gene (5 bases). There are 17 residues in the CDR3. CDR1 and CDR2 (germline): SGHAT, FQNNGV. Trimming pared 1 base from V and 1 base from J, leaving 16 bases between. CDR3 protein: CASSLASPGGGNYGYTF. The DNA of the CDR3 is TGTGCCAGCAGCTTAGCCTCCCCTGGGGGGGGTAACTATGGCTACACCTTC.

V and J are TRBV6-1 and TRBJ2-5; 15 nucleotides align to TRBD2. CDR1 and CDR2 from the germline V gene are MNHNS and SASEGT. This CDR3 spans 17 amino acids. The V gene end was trimmed by 4 bases and the J gene end by 5 bases; junction bases not matched to a gene: 8. This chain's CDR3 is CASSGPGLAGGGETQYF. CDR3 nucleotide sequence: TGTGCCAGCAGTGGACCGGGACTAGCGGGGGGTGGTGAGACCCAGTACTTC.